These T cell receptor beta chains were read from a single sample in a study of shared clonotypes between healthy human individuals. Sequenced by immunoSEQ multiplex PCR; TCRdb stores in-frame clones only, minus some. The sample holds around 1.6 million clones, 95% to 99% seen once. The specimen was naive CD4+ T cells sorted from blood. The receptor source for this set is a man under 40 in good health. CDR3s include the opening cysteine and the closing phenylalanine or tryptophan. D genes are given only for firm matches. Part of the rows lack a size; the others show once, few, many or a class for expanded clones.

cdr3_nt: TGTGCCAGCAGCAAAATATTAGGACTGGCGACTGGGGAGCAGTACTTC; cdr3_aa: CASSKILGLATGEQYF; d_call: NA; clone_size: NA; j_call: TRBJ2-7; v_call: TRBV21-1
cdr3_nt: TGTGCCAGCAGCCAAGCTACTAGCGGGAGTGGAGAGACCCAGTACTTC; cdr3_aa: CASSQATSGSGETQYF; d_call: TRBD2; clone_size: NA; j_call: TRBJ2-5; v_call: TRBV4-2
cdr3_nt: TGCGCCAGCAGCCAAGATCCACCATCCCCTTCGGGCAGAACATCCTACGAGCAGTACTTC; cdr3_aa: CASSQDPPSPSGRTSYEQYF; d_call: NA; clone_size: NA; j_call: TRBJ2-7; v_call: TRBV4-1
cdr3_nt: TGTGCCAGCAGGCAGGTCTACGAGCAGTACTTC; cdr3_aa: CASRQVYEQYF; d_call: NA; clone_size: NA; j_call: TRBJ2-7; v_call: TRBV6-1
cdr3_nt: TGTGCCAGCAGTGAGGCCGGGGAGCTGTTTTTT; cdr3_aa: CASSEAGELFF; d_call: NA; clone_size: few; j_call: TRBJ2-2; v_call: TRBV2
cdr3_nt: TGCGCCAGCAGGGGCACACCTAGCACAGATACGCAGTATTTT; cdr3_aa: CASRGTPSTDTQYF; d_call: NA; clone_size: NA; j_call: TRBJ2-3; v_call: TRBV5-1
cdr3_nt: TGTGCCAGCAGCCGGGGGGGGTACTATGGCTACACCTTC; cdr3_aa: CASSRGGYYGYTF; d_call: NA; clone_size: NA; j_call: TRBJ1-2; v_call: TRBV28
cdr3_nt: TGTGCCAGCAGTACTGAACAGGGTGGGGGAAGCAATCAGCCCCAGCATTTT; cdr3_aa: CASSTEQGGGSNQPQHF; d_call: NA; clone_size: NA; j_call: TRBJ1-5; v_call: TRBV28
cdr3_nt: TGTGCCAGCAGCGTGGACGTCAGCTCCTACAATGAGCAGTTCTTC; cdr3_aa: CASSVDVSSYNEQFF; d_call: NA; clone_size: NA; j_call: TRBJ2-1; v_call: TRBV5-4
cdr3_nt: TGCGCCAGCAGCCAAGAAGGGACTGCGGCCAATGAGCAGTTCTTC; cdr3_aa: CASSQEGTAANEQFF; d_call: NA; clone_size: NA; j_call: TRBJ2-1; v_call: TRBV4-1
cdr3_nt: TGTGCCAGCAGCAGGACAGGAGGTACAAACACTGAAGCTTTCTTT; cdr3_aa: CASSRTGGTNTEAFF; d_call: TRBD1; clone_size: NA; j_call: TRBJ1-1; v_call: TRBV7-9
cdr3_nt: TGTGCCAGTAGTCTGGGGGGCTGGCAGCCCCAGCATTTT; cdr3_aa: CASSLGGWQPQHF; d_call: NA; clone_size: NA; j_call: TRBJ1-5; v_call: TRBV19
cdr3_nt: TGTGCCAGCAGCGTAGGTACGGGGGGAGGGTCCTACAATGAGCAGTTCTTC; cdr3_aa: CASSVGTGGGSYNEQFF; d_call: TRBD2; clone_size: NA; j_call: TRBJ2-1; v_call: TRBV9
cdr3_nt: TGTGCCACTGCGGGGAGGGGGCATCAAGAGACCCAGTACTTC; cdr3_aa: CATAGRGHQETQYF; d_call: NA; clone_size: NA; j_call: TRBJ2-5; v_call: TRBV6-1
cdr3_nt: TGCGCCAGCAGATCAACGGGACAGGGGACAGATACGCAGTATTTT; cdr3_aa: CASRSTGQGTDTQYF; d_call: TRBD1; clone_size: once; j_call: TRBJ2-3; v_call: TRBV5-1